Reported below is one TCR beta chain. This CDR3 is built from 12 residues. Trimming removed 5 bases at V and 13 bases at J, with 12 bases between. From germline, CDR1 is SGHVS and CDR2 FQNEAQ. The entry originates in a study of OX40 agonist ivuxolimab in advanced cancers. Study background: The dose-escalation group included hepatocellular carcinoma, melanoma, renal cell carcinoma and head and neck cancer. Checkpoint inhibitors had been given previously to 40% of patients.

The protocol was immunoSEQ multiplex PCR, while the TCRdb copy is restricted to in-frame clones and leaves out a portion. The table records about 54,000 clones, 84% of them present only once. This specimen was CD4+ or CD8+ T cells sorted from blood, taken in a trial of the OX40 agonist ivuxolimab. V gene TRBV7-8 combines with J gene TRBJ1-6; D is uncertain. This clonotype was sampled from an adult with an advanced solid tumor such as melanoma, head and neck, liver or kidney cancer. In nucleotides, the CDR3 is TGTGCCAGCAGCCGTTCGGAGGAGCCCCTCCACTTT. The encoded protein is CASSRSEEPLHF.